A single sample gave rise to the 8 T cell receptor beta chains below, sequenced in a study of shared clonotypes between healthy human individuals. TCRdb's table, derived via immunoSEQ multiplex PCR, lists solely in-frame clones and lacks some. In the table there are tens of thousands of clones, about 63% of which are singletons. Sequencing input: memory CD8+ T cells sorted from blood. Described subset: CD45RO+ cells pooled with CCR7-negative TemRA cells. The receptors were gathered from a man aged 25-40 years in good health.

The gene calls are TRBV7-9 and TRBJ2-1; tentatively, D is TRBD2 (6 bases). Trimming stripped 6 bases from V and 10 bases from J, with 16 bases between. This CDR3 region has 13 residues. CDR1 and CDR2 from the germline V gene are SEHNR and FQNEAQ (reference sequence). CDR3 sequence: CASRRGLSWEQFF. The CDR3 DNA reads TGTGCCAGCAGACGGGGACTCTCCTGGGAGCAGTTCTTC.

V and J are TRBV5-4 and TRBJ2-7, with a weak D call TRBD1 (6 bases). From germline, CDR1 is SGHNT and CDR2 YYREEE (reference sequence). V gave up 3 bases and J gave up 0 bases, with 10 bases separating them. The length of the CDR3 is 14 residues. CDR3 sequence reads: CASSSGTSSYEQYF. In DNA, the CDR3 is TGTGCCAGCAGCTCCGGGACAAGCTCCTACGAGCAGTACTTC.

V usage is TRBV12-5 and J usage is TRBJ2-3; perhaps D is TRBD1 or TRBD2 (7 bases each). This CDR3 spans 19 amino acids. Germline CDR1 reads LGHNT; CDR2 reads FRNRAP. V was shortened by 0 bases and J by 3 bases, with 22 bases between the two germline ends. The CDR3: CASGLVLGVQGRDTDTQYF. CDR3 in DNA: TGTGCTAGTGGTTTGGTACTTGGGGTACAGGGGAGGGATACAGATACGCAGTATTTT.

V is TRBV5-5 and J is TRBJ2-5, with 12 positions matching TRBD1. The CDR3 runs to 16 residues. The germline gives CDR1 SGHKS, CDR2 YYEKEE (reference sequence). Trimming took 3 bases from V and 4 from J; bases not matched to a gene: 7. The DNA of the CDR3 is TGTGCCAGCAGCTGGGGGGACAGGGGGCTGGGAGAGACCCAGTACTTC. It translates to CASSWGDRGLGETQYF.

This clone has a handful of counts. The chain recombines TRBV14 with TRBJ2-3, with D possibly TRBD2 on 6 matching bases. The germline CDR1 and CDR2 sequences are SGHDN and FVKESK. The CDR3 spans 16 residues. V was shortened by 4 bases and J by 4 bases, with 18 bases between the two germline ends. CDR3 coding DNA: TGTGCCAGCAGCCCCTATGCGGGGTTTGACGCAGATACGCAGTATTTT. It is translated as CASSPYAGFDADTQYF.

The chain has TRBV29-1 and TRBJ2-7, with D possibly being TRBD2 (5 bases). The CDR3 is 15 residues long. The germline V gene has CDR1 SQVTM and CDR2 ANQGSEA. Trimming shortened V by 1 base and J by 5 bases, and 18 bases separated the two germline ends. CDR3 amino acids: CSVEAGTVVGDEQYF. The CDR3 DNA follows: TGCAGCGTTGAAGCGGGAACAGTCGTCGGCGACGAGCAGTACTTC.

This CDR3 reads CASRSPLLESYNEQFF. The CDR3 nucleotides are TGTGCCAGCAGATCCCCTCTCCTAGAGTCCTACAATGAGCAGTTCTTC. This chain connects TRBV11-1 to TRBJ2-1, with D unclear. Per germline, CDR1 SGHAT and CDR2 FQDESV (reference sequence). V was clipped by 6 bases and J by 1 base, with 16 bases between them. The CDR3 spans 16 residues.

Details on this clone: A read error is likely here: a far larger clone is one base away. The rearrangement uses TRBV7-9 and TRBJ2-7, with TRBD2 identical over 9 bases. This CDR3 region has 15 residues. CDR1 and CDR2 from the germline V gene are SEHNR and FQNEAQ (reference sequence). Losses at the gene ends were 1 base for V and 0 bases for J; bases not matched to a gene: 1. The DNA of the CDR3 is TGTGCCAGCAGCTTAGTTAGCGGGAGCTCCTACGAGCAGTACTTC. It specifies CASSLVSGSSYEQYF.